The source of this TCR beta chain is a study of T cells expressing NK-cell markers. Study overall: Most of the eight sequenced donors tested HCMV-seropositive; one tested seronegative.

With the 5' RACE reads reprocessed, TCRdb shows one record per CDR3 protein and no DNA. The sample table includes approximately 170,000 distinct CDR3 sequences. CDR1 and CDR2 from the germline V gene are MGHDK and SYGVNS. The CDR3 spans 12 residues. This TCR came from a man aged 18-75 years in good health. The material sequenced was blood T cells: a sorted CD56 or NKG2C T cell subset, CD4+ or CD8+ T cells, or bulk PBMC T cells (not recorded which). The V call is TRBV25-1, the J call TRBJ2-7. The chain's CDR3 is CATWGGPYEQYF.